This T cell receptor beta chain was captured by sequencing in a study of shared clonotypes between healthy human individuals. Splitting of each subset's genomic DNA was done evenly across several immunoSEQ plates. Libraries were prepared by immunoSEQ multiplex PCR; TCRdb keeps only in-frame clonotypes and omits some of them. The table records around 240,000 clones, under 80% of them present only once. Losses at the gene ends were 8 bases for V and 4 bases for J; bases not matched to a gene: 6. Germline CDR1 SQVTM, CDR2 ANQGSEA. This CDR3 contains 12 residues. Study-wide findings and caveats: Researchers found naive subsets generally carried larger estimated richness than memory subsets.

The donor cohort consisted entirely of Caucasian adults residing in Nashville, Tennessee. Regarding this clone: Its specificity is unknown.

The chain has TRBV29-1 and TRBJ2-5; 8 bases are a match to TRBD1. Sequencing was done on a sample of memory CD4+ T cells sorted from blood. Regarding subset: CD45RA-negative fraction. This receptor was identified in a man aged 30-40 years in good health. In DNA form, the CDR3 reads TGCAGCCCGACCGGGACAGGAGAGACCCAGTACTTC. Translating gives CSPTGTGETQYF.